This T cell receptor beta chain was captured by sequencing in a study of T cell changes during pregnancy in multiple sclerosis. V gave up 3 bases and J gave up 5 bases, with 6 bases separating them. Germline assignment: CDR1 SGDLS and CDR2 YYNGEE. The CDR3 totals 12 residues. Method: immunoSEQ multiplex PCR; TCRdb's copy keeps in-frame clones and lacks some. The profile shows about 33,000 clones, approximately 90% of them singletons. The chain joins TRBV9 to TRBJ2-1, with D unclear. The sequences come from CD4+ T cells from peripheral blood mononuclear cells, collected in the third trimester of pregnancy. The clonotype originates from a female donor in good health, enrolled as a control in a pregnancy study. CDR3 protein: CASSAADNEQFF. The CDR3, as DNA: TGTGCCAGCAGCGCCGCAGACAATGAGCAGTTCTTC.